The T cell receptor beta chain under discussion was sequenced for a study of cytomegalovirus exposure and HLA in healthy donors. PCR primers comprised 60 Vbeta and 13 Jbeta primers. Method: immunoSEQ multiplex PCR; TCRdb's copy keeps in-frame clones and lacks some. In all, the sample yields 110,000 to 150,000 clones. This CDR3 region has 15 residues. The germline CDR1 and CDR2 sequences are MNHEY and SVGAGI. J was trimmed by 5 bases and V by 1 base; bases with no gene match: 8. Sequencing was carried out using PBMCs. The chain carries TRBV6-5 and TRBJ2-7; 7 bases agree with TRBD2. The clonotype was recovered from a male donor in good health and CMV-seronegative. This CDR3 reads CASSYLGGGANEQYF. CDR3 nucleotide sequence: TGTGCCAGCAGTTACTTGGGGGGAGGGGCCAACGAGCAGTACTTC.